The present entry profiles one T cell receptor beta chain with its context. This entry is derived from a study of blood T cell repertoires in COVID-19. In the authors' workflow: Reference gene primer amplification in the assay estimated nucleated cell counts. The method was immunoSEQ multiplex PCR; TCRdb's version includes in-frame clones alone and lacks a portion of them. V, J and clone size reflect that table, while D and trimming were determined from the DNA. The sample contains around 200,000 clones, 87% of which appear only once. The germline V gene has CDR1 GTSNPN and CDR2 SVGIG (reference sequence). V lost 4 bases to trimming and J lost 4 bases, with 14 bases between them. This CDR3 comprises 14 residues.

Sequencing was done on a sample of peripheral blood. The TCR was taken from a middle-aged man with active or convalescent COVID-19. The chain has TRBV30 and TRBJ1-5; weak D call: TRBD1 (5 bases). The CDR3 reads CAWNGDLGNQPQHF. As DNA, the CDR3 is TGTGCCTGGAACGGGGACTTAGGGAATCAGCCCCAGCATTTT.